The entry that follows covers one T cell receptor beta chain sequence. This clone has just one count. Its target antigen remains unknown. Base qualities are not recorded, but no much larger clone differs from it by a single base. Genomic DNA was isolated from the sorted cells so that the TCRbeta CDR3 region could be sequenced. TCRbeta CDR3 regions were sequenced using the immunoSEQ Assay. Drawn from immuneACCESS, this table holds only the in-frame rearrangements with V and J called that TCRdb kept. Clones are partly lost; checked studies trace under half to an unresolved V gene and leave the rest unexplained. Recorded for this sample are some 50,000 clones; under 90% of them occurred a single time. Approximately 1.6% of the sample is taken by the ten largest. The data derive from a study of OX40 agonist ivuxolimab in advanced cancers. The study in broad terms: Ivuxolimab was an agonistic, fully human IgG2 monoclonal antibody directed against OX40 (CD134), a costimulatory receptor. Intravenous ivuxolimab was administered to patients every 2 weeks at six dose levels: 0.01, 0.1, 0.3, 1.5, 3 and 10 mg/kg. Of the approximately 54 dose-escalation patients, hepatocellular carcinoma was present in 19, melanoma in roughly 15, renal cell carcinoma in 9 and head and neck cancer in 9. In the dose-escalation cohort, more than 80% of patients were male, and the mean age was approximately 60 years with a range of roughly 20 to 79. Patients were allowed to have had prior anti-PD-1, anti-PD-L1 or anti-CTLA-4 therapy, and approximately 43% of the dose-escalation patients had previously received checkpoint inhibitors. Partial responses occurred in three dose-escalation patients, of whom one had hepatocellular carcinoma and two had cutaneous melanoma. Peripheral TCRbeta sequencing was intended to test whether TCR sequence diversity was altered and clonal T-cell expansion was caused by ivuxolimab. The paper covers the monotherapy dose-escalation part of the phase I ivuxolimab trial, which included N = 52 patients. Here is what the overall study found, with its caveats: In partial responders in the 0.1-3.0 mg/kg groups, normalized peripheral clonal expansion was found to be among the lowest, especially among CD8+ T cells. After ivuxolimab, CD8+ T cells had more expanded clones than CD4+ T cells on average. Clonal expansion of both CD4+ and CD8+ blood T cells was observed from baseline to week 6 at doses 0.1 to 3.0 mg/kg. Low levels of normalized T-cell clonal expansion were also shown by some nonresponding patients. The antigen specificity of the peripheral T cells that underwent clonal expansion was not determined.

The trial excluded patients who had a history of autoimmune disease or were on systemic immunosuppression. Peripheral blood for TCR sequencing was collected from all dose cohorts at baseline, on cycle 4 day 1, and on cycle 7 day 1. The samples were drawn from a first-in-human, open-label, multicenter phase I dose-escalation trial of ivuxolimab. Adults with locally advanced or metastatic melanoma, renal cell, hepatocellular, or head and neck squamous cell carcinoma were enrolled in the trial. Before TCR sequencing, CD4+ T cells and CD8+ T cells from peripheral blood were sorted into separate populations. V and J lose 4 bases and 5 bases, and a span of 13 bases separates them. Reading the germline V gene (reference sequence) gives CDR1 SGHNT and CDR2 YYREEE. Its CDR3 holds 13 amino acids, cysteine through phenylalanine. Only the CDR3 portion is preserved as DNA: 39 bases, with reading frame beginning at the first base.

The receptor was derived from an adult with an advanced solid tumor such as melanoma, head and neck, liver or kidney cancer. This material consisted of CD4+ or CD8+ T cells sorted from blood, taken in a trial of the OX40 agonist ivuxolimab. Here the chain combines TRBV5-4 and TRBJ2-7; no D gene can be assigned with confidence. The DNA sequence reads TGTGCCAGCAGCGGTCCGGCGGAGAACGAGCAGTACTTC. The translation is CASSGPAENEQYF. The reference TRBV5-4 and TRBJ2-7 proteins fill in what lies around the CDR3, so the full variable domain reads ETGVTQSPTHLIKTRGQQVTLRCSSQSGHNTVSWYQQALGQGPQFIFQYYREEENGRGNFPPRFSGLQFPNYSSELNVNALELDDSALYLCASSGPAENEQYFGPGTRLTVT.